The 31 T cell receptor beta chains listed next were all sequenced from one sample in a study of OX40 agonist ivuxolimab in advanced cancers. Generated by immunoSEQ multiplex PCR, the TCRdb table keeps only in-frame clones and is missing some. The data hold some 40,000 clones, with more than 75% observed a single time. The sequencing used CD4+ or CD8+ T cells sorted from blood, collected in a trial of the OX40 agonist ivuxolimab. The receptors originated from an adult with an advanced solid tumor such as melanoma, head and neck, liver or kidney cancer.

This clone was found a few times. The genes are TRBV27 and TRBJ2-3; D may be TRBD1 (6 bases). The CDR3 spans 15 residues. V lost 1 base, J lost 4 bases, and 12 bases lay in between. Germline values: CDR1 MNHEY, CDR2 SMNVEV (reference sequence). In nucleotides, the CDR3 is TGTGCCAGCAGTTTATGGTCCAGGGGACCAGATACGCAGTATTTT. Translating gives CASSLWSRGPDTQYF.

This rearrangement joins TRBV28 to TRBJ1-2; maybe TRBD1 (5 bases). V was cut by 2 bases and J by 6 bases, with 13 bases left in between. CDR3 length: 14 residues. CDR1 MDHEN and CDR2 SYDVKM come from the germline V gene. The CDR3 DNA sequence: TGTGCCAGCAGTTTAAGGGGATACTCGGATGGCTACACCTTC. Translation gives CASSLRGYSDGYTF.

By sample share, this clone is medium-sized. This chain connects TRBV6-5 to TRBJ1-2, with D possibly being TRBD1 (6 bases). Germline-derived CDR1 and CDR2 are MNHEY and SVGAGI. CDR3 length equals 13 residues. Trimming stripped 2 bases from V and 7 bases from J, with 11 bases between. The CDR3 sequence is CASSYEGGVGYTF. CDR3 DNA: TGTGCCAGCAGTTACGAGGGGGGAGTTGGCTACACCTTC.

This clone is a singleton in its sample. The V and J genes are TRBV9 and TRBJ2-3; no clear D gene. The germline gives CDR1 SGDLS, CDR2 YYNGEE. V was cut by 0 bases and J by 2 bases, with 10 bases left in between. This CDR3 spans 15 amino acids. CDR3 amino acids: CASSVEDGYTDTQYF. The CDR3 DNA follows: TGTGCCAGCAGCGTAGAGGACGGATACACAGATACGCAGTATTTT.

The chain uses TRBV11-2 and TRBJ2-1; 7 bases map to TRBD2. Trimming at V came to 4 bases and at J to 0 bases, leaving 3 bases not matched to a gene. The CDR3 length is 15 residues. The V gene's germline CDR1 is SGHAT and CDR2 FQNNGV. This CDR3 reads CASSSGGDSYNEQFF. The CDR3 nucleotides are TGTGCCAGCAGCTCTGGGGGGGACTCCTACAATGAGCAGTTCTTC.

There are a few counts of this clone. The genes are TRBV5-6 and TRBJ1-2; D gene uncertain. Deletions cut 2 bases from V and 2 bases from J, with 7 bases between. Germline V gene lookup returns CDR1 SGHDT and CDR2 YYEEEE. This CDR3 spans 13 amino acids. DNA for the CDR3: TGTGCCAGCAGCTTTACGGGGAACTATGGCTACACCTTC. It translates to CASSFTGNYGYTF.

CDR3 nucleotide sequence: TGTGCCAGCAGCTTCCGGGACAGACCCTACGAGCAGTACTTC. This codes for CASSFRDRPYEQYF. The J gene is TRBJ2-7, the V gene TRBV11-3; 7 nucleotides agree with TRBD1. This CDR3 is built from 14 residues. Looked up from germline, CDR1 is SGHNT and CDR2 is YENEEA. The J segment lost 2 bases and the V segment lost 3 bases, leaving 4 bases of the junction unmatched.

The CDR3 DNA follows: TGTGCCAGCAGTTGGACAGGGAAAGGTCCCCAGCATTTT. Its protein is CASSWTGKGPQHF. The rearrangement links TRBV27 to TRBJ1-5, with TRBD1 matching 8 bases. The CDR3 length is 13 residues. CDR1 and CDR2 from the germline V gene are MNHEY and SMNVEV (reference sequence). With V trimmed by 4 bases and J by 10 bases, 6 bases remained unmatched.

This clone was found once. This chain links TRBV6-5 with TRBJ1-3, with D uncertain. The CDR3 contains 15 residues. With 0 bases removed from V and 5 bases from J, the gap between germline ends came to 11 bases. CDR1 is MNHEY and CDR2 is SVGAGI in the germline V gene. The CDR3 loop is CASSYSKNRRNTIYF. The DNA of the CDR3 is TGTGCCAGCAGTTACTCGAAAAACCGACGAAACACCATATATTTT.

The CDR3 is CASSQDSGVTEAFF. The CDR3, as DNA: TGCGCCAGCAGCCAAGATTCCGGGGTAACTGAAGCTTTCTTT. The gene calls are TRBV4-1 and TRBJ1-1; D unresolved. This CDR3 comprises 14 residues. Germline V CDR1 and CDR2: MGHRA, YSYEKL. V was shortened by 0 bases and J by 5 bases, with 10 bases between the two germline ends.

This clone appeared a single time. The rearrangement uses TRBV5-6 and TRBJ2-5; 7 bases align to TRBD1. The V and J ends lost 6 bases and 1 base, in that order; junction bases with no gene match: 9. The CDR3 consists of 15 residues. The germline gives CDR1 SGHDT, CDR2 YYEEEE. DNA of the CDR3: TGTGCCAGCACCCGGACAGGAGATCCCCAAGAGACCCAGTACTTC. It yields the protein CASTRTGDPQETQYF.

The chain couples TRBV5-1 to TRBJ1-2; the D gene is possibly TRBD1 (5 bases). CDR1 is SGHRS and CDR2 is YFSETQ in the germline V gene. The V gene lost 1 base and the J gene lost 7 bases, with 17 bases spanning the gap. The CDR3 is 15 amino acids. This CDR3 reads CASSLWTRPVGGYTF. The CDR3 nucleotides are TGCGCCAGCAGCTTGTGGACAAGGCCGGTGGGTGGCTACACCTTC.

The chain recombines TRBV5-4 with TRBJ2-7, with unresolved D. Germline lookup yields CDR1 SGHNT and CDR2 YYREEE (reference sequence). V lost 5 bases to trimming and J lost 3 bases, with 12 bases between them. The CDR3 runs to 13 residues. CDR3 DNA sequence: TGTGCCAGCAGTGACAACGGCTACTACGAGCAGTACTTC. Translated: CASSDNGYYEQYF.

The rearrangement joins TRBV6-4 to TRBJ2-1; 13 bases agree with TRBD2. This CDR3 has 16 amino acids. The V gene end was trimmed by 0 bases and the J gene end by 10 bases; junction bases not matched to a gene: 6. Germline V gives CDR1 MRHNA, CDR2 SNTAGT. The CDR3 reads CASSDSTSGGAGEQFF. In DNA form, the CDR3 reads TGTGCCAGCAGTGACTCTACTAGCGGGGGGGCCGGGGAGCAGTTCTTC.

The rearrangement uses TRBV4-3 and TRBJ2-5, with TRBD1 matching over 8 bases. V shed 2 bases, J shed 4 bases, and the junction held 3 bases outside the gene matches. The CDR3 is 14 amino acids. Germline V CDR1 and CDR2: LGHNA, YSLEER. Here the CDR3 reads CASSQQGAGETQYF. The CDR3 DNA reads TGCGCCAGCAGCCAACAGGGGGCTGGAGAGACCCAGTACTTC.

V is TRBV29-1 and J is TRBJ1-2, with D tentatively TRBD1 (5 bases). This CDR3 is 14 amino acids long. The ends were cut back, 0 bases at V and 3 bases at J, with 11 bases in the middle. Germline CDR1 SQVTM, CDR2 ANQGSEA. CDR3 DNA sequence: TGCAGCGTTGAAGACGCACAGGAGGACTATGGCTACACCTTC. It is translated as CSVEDAQEDYGYTF.

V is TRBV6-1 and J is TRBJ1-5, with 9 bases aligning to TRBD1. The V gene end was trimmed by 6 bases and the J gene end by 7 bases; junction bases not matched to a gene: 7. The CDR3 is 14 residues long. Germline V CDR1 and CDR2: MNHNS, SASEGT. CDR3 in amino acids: CASREQGARQPQHF. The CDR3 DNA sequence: TGTGCCAGCAGAGAACAGGGGGCGAGGCAGCCCCAGCATTTT.

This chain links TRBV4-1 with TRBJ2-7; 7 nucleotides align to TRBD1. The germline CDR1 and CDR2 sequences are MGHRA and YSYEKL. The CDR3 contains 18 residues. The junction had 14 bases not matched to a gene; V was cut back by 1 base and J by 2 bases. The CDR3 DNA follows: TGCGCCAGCAGCCAAGGGGACGGGATTGGACAGGCCACCTACGAGCAGTACTTC. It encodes CASSQGDGIGQATYEQYF.

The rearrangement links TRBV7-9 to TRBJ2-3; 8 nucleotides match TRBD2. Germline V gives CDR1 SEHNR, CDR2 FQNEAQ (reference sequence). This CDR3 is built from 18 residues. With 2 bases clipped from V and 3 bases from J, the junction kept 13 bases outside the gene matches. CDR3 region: CASSLMGGAGEGTDTQYF. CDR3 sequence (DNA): TGTGCCAGCAGCTTAATGGGCGGAGCGGGAGAGGGGACAGATACGCAGTATTTT. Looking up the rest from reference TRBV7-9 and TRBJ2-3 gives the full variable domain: DTGVSQNPRHKITKRGQNVTFRCDPISEHNRLYWYRQTLGQGPEFLTYFQNEAQLEKSRLLSDRFSAERPKGSFSTLEIQRTEQGDSAMYLCASSLMGGAGEGTDTQYFGPGTRLTVL.

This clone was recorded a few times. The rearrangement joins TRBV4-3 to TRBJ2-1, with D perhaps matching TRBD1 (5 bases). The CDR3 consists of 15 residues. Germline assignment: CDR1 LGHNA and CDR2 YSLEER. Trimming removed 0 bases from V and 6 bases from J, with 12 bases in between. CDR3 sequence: CASSQDSGLSNEQFF. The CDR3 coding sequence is TGCGCCAGCAGCCAAGACTCAGGGTTGAGCAATGAGCAGTTCTTC.

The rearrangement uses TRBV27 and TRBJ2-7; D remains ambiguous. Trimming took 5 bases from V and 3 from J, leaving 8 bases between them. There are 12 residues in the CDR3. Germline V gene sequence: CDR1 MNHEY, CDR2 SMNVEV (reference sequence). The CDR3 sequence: CASSPNSYEQYF. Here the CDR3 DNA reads TGTGCCAGCAGTCCGAACAGCTACGAGCAGTACTTC.

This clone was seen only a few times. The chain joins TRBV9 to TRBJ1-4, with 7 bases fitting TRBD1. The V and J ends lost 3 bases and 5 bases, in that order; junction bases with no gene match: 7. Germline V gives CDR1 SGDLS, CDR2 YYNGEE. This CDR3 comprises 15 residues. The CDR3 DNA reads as TGTGCCAGCAGCGACTCAGGGGGGTTAAATGAAAAACTGTTTTTT. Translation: CASSDSGGLNEKLFF.

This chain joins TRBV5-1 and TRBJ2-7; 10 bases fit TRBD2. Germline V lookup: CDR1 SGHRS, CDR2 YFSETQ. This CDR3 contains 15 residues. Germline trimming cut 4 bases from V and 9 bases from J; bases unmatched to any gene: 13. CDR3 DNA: TGCGCCAGCAGCACCGGGACTAGCGACCTCCCGGGGCAGTACTTC. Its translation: CASSTGTSDLPGQYF.

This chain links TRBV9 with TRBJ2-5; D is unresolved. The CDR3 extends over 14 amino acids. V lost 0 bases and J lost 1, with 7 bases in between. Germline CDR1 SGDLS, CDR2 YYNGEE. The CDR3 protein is CASSVEGPQETQYF. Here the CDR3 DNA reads TGTGCCAGCAGCGTAGAAGGCCCCCAAGAGACCCAGTACTTC.

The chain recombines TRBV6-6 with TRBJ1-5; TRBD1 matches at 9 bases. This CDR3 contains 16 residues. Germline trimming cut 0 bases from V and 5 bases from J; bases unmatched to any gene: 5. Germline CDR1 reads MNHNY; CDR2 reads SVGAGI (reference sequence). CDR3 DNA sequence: TGTGCCAGCAGTTACTCAGGGACAGGGTTGGATCAGCCCCAGCATTTT. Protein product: CASSYSGTGLDQPQHF.

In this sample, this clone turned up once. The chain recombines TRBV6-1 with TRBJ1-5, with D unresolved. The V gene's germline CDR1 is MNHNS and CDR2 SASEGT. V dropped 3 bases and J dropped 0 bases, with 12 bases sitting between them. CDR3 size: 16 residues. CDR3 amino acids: CASSDMVTHSNQPQHF. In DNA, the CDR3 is TGTGCCAGCAGTGATATGGTTACGCATAGCAATCAGCCCCAGCATTTT.

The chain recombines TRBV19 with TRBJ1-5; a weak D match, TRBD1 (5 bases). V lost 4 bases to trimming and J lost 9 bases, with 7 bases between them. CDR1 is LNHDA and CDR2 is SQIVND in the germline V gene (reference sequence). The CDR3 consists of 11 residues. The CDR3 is CASSTGPPQHF. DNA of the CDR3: TGTGCCAGTAGTACGGGGCCGCCCCAGCATTTT.

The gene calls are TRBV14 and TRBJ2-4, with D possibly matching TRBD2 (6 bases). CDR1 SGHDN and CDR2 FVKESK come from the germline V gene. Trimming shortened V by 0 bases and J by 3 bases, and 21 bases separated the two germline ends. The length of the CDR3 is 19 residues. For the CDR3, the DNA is TGTGCCAGCAGCCAAGAGAGGAGTATGGGGGGTTGGGACAAAAACATTCAGTACTTC. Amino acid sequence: CASSQERSMGGWDKNIQYF.

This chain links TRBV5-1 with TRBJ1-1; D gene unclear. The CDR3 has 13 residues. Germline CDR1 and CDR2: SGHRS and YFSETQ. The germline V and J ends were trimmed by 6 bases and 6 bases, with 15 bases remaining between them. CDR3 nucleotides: TGCGCCAGCATCAAACAGTTTCCACCTGAAGCTTTCTTT. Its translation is CASIKQFPPEAFF.

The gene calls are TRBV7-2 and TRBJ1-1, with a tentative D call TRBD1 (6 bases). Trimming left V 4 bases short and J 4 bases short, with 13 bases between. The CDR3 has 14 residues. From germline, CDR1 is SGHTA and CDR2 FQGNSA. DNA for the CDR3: TGTGCCAGCAGCTACCTCAGGGGTGGCACTGAAGCTTTCTTT. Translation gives CASSYLRGGTEAFF.

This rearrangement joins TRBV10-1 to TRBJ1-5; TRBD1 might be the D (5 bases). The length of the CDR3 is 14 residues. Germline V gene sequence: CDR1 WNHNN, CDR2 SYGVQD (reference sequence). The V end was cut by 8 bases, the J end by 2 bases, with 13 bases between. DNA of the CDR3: TGCGCCAGCTATAAGGGAGGGGGCAATCAGCCCCAGCATTTT. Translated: CASYKGGGNQPQHF.